The T cell receptor (beta chain) described here comes from a study of shared clonotypes between healthy human individuals. Study-level results: In the sorted subsets, rarefaction showed sequencing was incomplete despite large depth.

CDR1 and CDR2 (germline): SGHKS, YYEKEE (reference sequence). CDR3 length equals 15 residues. Losses at the gene ends were 1 base for V and 1 base for J; bases not matched to a gene: 1. Per sorted-subset replicate PCR, input was 150 to 250 ng DNA, representing 30,000 to 35,000 T cell genomes. Using immunoSEQ multiplex PCR, the repertoire was profiled, and TCRdb retains in-frame clones only, with some absent. Found here are about 1 million clones, about 77% of them singletons; the top ten hold around 1.4%. About this clone itself: As yet, its antigen is unknown.

The chain is built from TRBV5-5 and TRBJ1-5, with 8 bases identical to TRBD1. Material: memory CD4+ T cells sorted from blood. Indicated subset: CD45RA-negative fraction. The receptor comes from a man aged 18 to 29 in good health. The CDR3 loop is CASSLQGASNQPQHF. The CDR3 DNA reads as TGTGCCAGCAGCTTGCAGGGGGCGAGCAATCAGCCCCAGCATTTT.